Below are 28 T cell receptor beta chains sequenced from a single sample in a study of T cells expressing NK-cell markers. TCRdb re-called the 5' RACE reads and catalogs CDR3 proteins one per entry, DNA excluded. The sample totals some 460,000 distinct CDR3 sequences. The sequencing input was blood T cells: a sorted CD56 or NKG2C T cell subset, CD4+ or CD8+ T cells, or bulk PBMC T cells (not recorded which). These receptors were obtained from a woman aged 50 to 60 in good health.

V and J are TRBV3-1 and TRBJ1-6; the TCRdb D gene call, TRBD1, has no DNA to confirm it. This CDR3 contains 15 residues. Germline CDR1 and CDR2: LGHDT and YNNKEL (reference sequence). The CDR3 sequence: CASRTGGQGNSPLHF.

The CDR3 protein is CASSLFSGQETQYF. The chain joins TRBV7-9 to TRBJ2-5. Germline V gene data show CDR1 as SEHNR and CDR2 as FQNEAQ (reference sequence). The CDR3 totals 14 residues.

The chain uses TRBV2 and TRBJ1-1; TCRdb calls TRBD1, which cannot be checked without DNA. Germline CDR1 SNHLY, CDR2 FYNNEI. This CDR3 has 16 residues. Here the CDR3 reads CAMLHSRQGPNTEAFF.

The chain employs TRBV5-1 and TRBJ2-5; the TCRdb call, TRBD2, lacks DNA for checking. The CDR3 sequence is 15 residues long. CDR1 is SGHRS, CDR2 YFSETQ, per germline. The CDR3 spells CASKVVGGTQETQYF.

The chain employs TRBV27 and TRBJ2-1; TCRdb's D call, TRBD2, is unchecked because there is no DNA. CDR1 is MNHEY, CDR2 SMNVEV, per germline (reference sequence). This CDR3 is 17 amino acids long. CDR3 residues: CASSLVVGRESGNEQFF.

J is TRBJ2-2 and V is TRBV29-1. Germline V CDR1 and CDR2: SQVTM, ANQGSEA. The CDR3 covers 12 residues. The CDR3: CSAGERTGELFF.

The J gene is TRBJ2-1, the V gene TRBV4-1. Germline lookup yields CDR1 MGHRA and CDR2 YSYEKL. The CDR3 runs 16 residues. The CDR3 sequence is CASSQVSRGPYNEQFF.

The chain uses TRBV3-1 and TRBJ2-1; the D gene TCRdb calls, TRBD1, cannot be checked with no DNA. The V gene's germline CDR1 is LGHDT and CDR2 YNNKEL (reference sequence). The CDR3 extends over 15 amino acids. The CDR3 loop reads CASSQDRADGNEQFF.

The rearrangement uses TRBV29-1 and TRBJ2-5; checking the TCRdb D call of TRBD2 is not possible without DNA. This CDR3 is built from 13 residues. Germline lookup yields CDR1 SQVTM and CDR2 ANQGSEA. Here the CDR3 reads CSDGGLNQETQYF.

The chain uses TRBV30 and TRBJ2-1; TCRdb selects TRBD1, and the lack of DNA leaves this call unchecked. This CDR3 has 13 amino acids. Germline CDR1 and CDR2: GTSNPN and SVGIG (reference sequence). This CDR3 reads CAWERTGGNEQFF.

This chain joins TRBV5-1 and TRBJ2-6; TCRdb indicates TRBD2, and absent DNA this call remains unverified. CDR3 size: 19 residues. Germline values: CDR1 SGHRS, CDR2 YFSETQ. The chain's CDR3 is CASSKAASGRTSGANVLTF.

The chain joins TRBV7-8 to TRBJ1-4; TCRdb gives TRBD1 as the D gene, but with no DNA this cannot be confirmed. Germline CDR1 reads SGHVS; CDR2 reads FQNEAQ. CDR3 length: 13 amino acids. The CDR3: CASSFSGGEKLFF.

The chain joins TRBV7-2 to TRBJ2-3; as DNA is missing, the TRBD2 call by TCRdb cannot be tested. The length of the CDR3 is 16 residues. CDR1 and CDR2 from the germline V gene are SGHTA and FQGNSA. CDR3: CASTPGLAEWADTQYF.

This chain joins TRBV5-6 and TRBJ2-1. This CDR3 spans 16 amino acids. Germline V gene sequence: CDR1 SGHDT, CDR2 YYEEEE. This chain's CDR3 is CASSLRFLSSYNEQFF. Variable domain in full (rest from reference TRBV5-6 and TRBJ2-1): DAGVTQSPTHLIKTRGQQVTLRCSPKSGHDTVSWYQQALGQGPQFIFQYYEEEERQRGNFPDRFSGHQFPNYSSELNVNALLLGDSALYLCASSLRFLSSYNEQFFGPGTRLTVL.

The CDR3 loop reads CASSQGNYPGQADTQYF. The chain links TRBV4-1 to TRBJ2-3; TCRdb's assignment of TRBD1 cannot be checked, as there is no DNA. Germline-derived CDR1 and CDR2 are MGHRA and YSYEKL. The CDR3 length is 17 residues.

The V and J genes are TRBV15 and TRBJ2-5; the TRBD1 assignment by TCRdb is unverifiable without DNA. The CDR3 totals 15 residues. Germline CDR1 LNHNV, CDR2 YYDKDF (reference sequence). Here the CDR3 reads CATRGQGRRRETQYF. The full variable domain, rest sourced from reference TRBV15 and TRBJ2-5, is DAMVIQNPRYQVTQFGKPVTLSCSQTLNHNVMYWYQQKSSQAPKLLFHYYDKDFNNEADTPDNFQSRRPNTSFCFLDIRSPGLGDTAMYLCATRGQGRRRETQYFGPGTRLLVL.

This rearrangement joins TRBV12-3 or TRBV12-4 to TRBJ2-3; absent DNA, TCRdb's TRBD1 call cannot be checked. This CDR3 is built from 12 residues. CDR3 loop: CASSLAPGGGYF.

The chain joins TRBV29-1 to TRBJ2-5; TCRdb's D call of TRBD2 is untestable without DNA. This CDR3 has 15 residues. CDR1 SQVTM and CDR2 ANQGSEA come from the germline V gene. CDR3 residues: CSAGLTSGRDGTQYF.

The gene calls are TRBV11-1 and TRBJ2-2; checking the TCRdb D call of TRBD2 is not possible without DNA. CDR1 SGHAT and CDR2 FQDESV come from the germline V gene (reference sequence). This CDR3 comprises 13 residues. CDR3: CASSTGVTGELFF.

V and J are TRBV5-1 and TRBJ2-2. The CDR3 is 17 amino acids. In germline, CDR1 is SGHRS, CDR2 YFSETQ. This CDR3 reads CASSLAPDRRNTGELFF.

J is TRBJ2-1 and V is TRBV15. The CDR3 has 17 residues. Germline values: CDR1 LNHNV, CDR2 YYDKDF (reference sequence). CDR3 protein: CATSRDLGISSYNEQFF.

J is TRBJ1-6 and V is TRBV25-1; the D call from TCRdb, TRBD1, cannot be confirmed without DNA. The germline V gene has CDR1 MGHDK and CDR2 SYGVNS. The CDR3 covers 16 residues. The CDR3 region is CASSEYLGPGIEALHF.

CDR3 in amino acids: CASSLASGETQYF. The genes are TRBV5-1 and TRBJ2-5. CDR1 and CDR2 (germline): SGHRS, YFSETQ. The CDR3 contains 13 residues.

V gene TRBV20-1 combines with J gene TRBJ2-1; the D call from TCRdb, TRBD2, cannot be confirmed without DNA. The CDR3 covers 17 residues. Germline V gives CDR1 DFQATT, CDR2 SNEGSKA (reference sequence). CDR3 sequence reads: CSAATIGGVSSYNEQFF.

This rearrangement joins TRBV20-1 to TRBJ2-1; TCRdb indicates TRBD2, and absent DNA this call remains unverified. The length of the CDR3 is 15 residues. Germline CDR1 DFQATT, CDR2 SNEGSKA (reference sequence). CDR3 residues: CSARGGSGGYNEQFF.

The rearrangement uses TRBV12-3 or TRBV12-4 and TRBJ2-2; without DNA, the TCRdb call of TRBD1 cannot be checked. This CDR3 comprises 13 residues. CDR3 residues: CASRGDLPGELFF.

This chain connects TRBV5-1 to TRBJ2-7; TCRdb indicates TRBD1, and absent DNA this call remains unverified. CDR3 length: 15 residues. Per germline, CDR1 SGHRS and CDR2 YFSETQ. The CDR3 loop is CASSFAGGSSYEQYF.

This chain uses TRBV20-1 with TRBJ2-1; the D gene TCRdb calls, TRBD2, cannot be checked with no DNA. The germline V gene has CDR1 DFQATT and CDR2 SNEGSKA (reference sequence). The CDR3 spans 13 residues. CDR3 protein: CSLIWERDNEQFF.